This TCR beta chain came from a study of T-cell reconstitution after alpha-beta-depleted transplantation in children listed by TCRdb under 2016. For the wider study: Using TCR repertoire profiling, the study followed T-cell immune reconstitution in a quantitative way in children after TCRalphabeta/CD19-depleted allogeneic hematopoietic cell transplantation.

Library preparation employed PCR. Sequenced on an Illumina HiSeq 2500. Molecular barcoding was employed in the preparation of TCR libraries, with unique molecular identifiers being used to normalize TCRbeta repertoire quantification. The public reads were reprocessed in TCRdb via fastp at Q25 and MiXCR, keeping in-frame beta chains. Each record represents a unique CDR3 protein, reported with the most common genes and DNA among its rows. Here the sample has approximately 640,000 distinct CDR3 sequences; 15% to 20% occur a single time. In total, the top ten clones hold approximately 1% of the sample. Inclusive of the bounding cysteine and phenylalanine, the CDR3 is 14 residues long. Here the CDR3 DNA is all that survives: 42 bases in frame from base 1. CDR1 and CDR2 are drawn from the germline V gene: MGHRA, YSYEKL. Deletion took 0 bases off V and 0 bases off J, with a span of 5 bases between the germline ends.

Comments on this clonotype: Its cognate antigen has yet to be identified. No qualities accompany the bases; no much larger clone lies one base away.

Sequenced here: PBMCs from the stem cell graft donor, sampled from the stem cell graft. The clonotype comes from a human donor who donated a stem cell graft to a child with acute myeloid leukemia. The chain is assembled from TRBV4-1 and TRBJ1-1; no D gene call is confident. The CDR3 protein is CASSQDPVNTEAFF. The base sequence is TGCGCCAGCAGCCAAGATCCGGTGAACACTGAAGCTTTCTTT.